One sample yielded the 14 T cell receptor beta chains listed below, sequenced in a study of T cells in Graves' hyperthyroidism and ophthalmopathy. Researchers took RNA transcripts and amplified the TCR beta CDR3 regions from them. The HTBI primer set served for first-round RT-PCR of the TCR CDR3. TCRdb independently ran MiXCR on the multiplex PCR reads; one entry per CDR3 protein. The sample has about 620,000 distinct CDR3 sequences, 15% to 20% seen once. The sequenced material came from blood. The receptors here all came from a woman in her twenties or thirties with Graves' hyperthyroidism.

The rearrangement joins TRBV6-4 to TRBJ2-4; 12 nucleotides line up with TRBD2. Germline assignment: CDR1 MRHNA and CDR2 SNTAGT. CDR3 size: 19 residues. J was trimmed by 5 bases and V by 0 bases; bases with no gene match: 11. CDR3: CASSDSYGLAGYGQNIQYF. The CDR3 coding sequence is TGTGCCAGCAGTGACTCGTACGGACTAGCGGGATATGGGCAAAACATTCAGTACTTC.

The J gene is TRBJ2-1, the V gene TRBV6-6; D not certain. CDR3 length: 13 residues. V shed 0 bases and J shed 7 bases, with 7 bases lying between them. Germline lookup yields CDR1 MNHNY and CDR2 SVGAGI (reference sequence). CDR3 nucleotide sequence: TGTGCCAGCAGTTACTCGTCCCAGAATGAGCAGTTCTTC. Its protein is CASSYSSQNEQFF.

The genes are TRBV4-2 and TRBJ2-2; perhaps TRBD1 as D (6 bases). The CDR3 contains 14 residues. Germline CDR1 reads LGHNA; CDR2 reads YNFKEQ. The V gene lost 3 bases and the J gene lost 1 base, with 6 bases spanning the gap. CDR3 bases: TGTGCCAGCAGCCACAGGGGGAACACCGGGGAGCTGTTTTTT. Translating gives CASSHRGNTGELFF.

This clonotype was counted ten times or more. The V gene is TRBV28, the J gene TRBJ2-7; D remains unclear. The CDR3 length is 15 residues. The germline V gene encodes CDR1 MDHEN and CDR2 SYDVKM. The V and J ends lost 6 bases and 6 bases respectively, with 21 bases between them. Here the CDR3 reads CASSPHSPSLGEQYF. The CDR3 nucleotides are TGTGCCAGCAGCCCCCACTCCCCTTCACTGGGCGAGCAGTACTTC.

At least ten counts were recorded for this clonotype. The rearrangement uses TRBV7-8 and TRBJ2-1; 10 bases fit TRBD2. CDR1 is SGHVS, CDR2 FQNEAQ, per germline. The ends lost 7 bases at V and 8 bases at J; junction bases unmatched: 11. The CDR3 covers 15 residues. CDR3 protein: CASTPTSGVWDEQFF. CDR3 bases: TGTGCCAGCACTCCAACTAGCGGGGTCTGGGATGAGCAGTTCTTC.

This clonotype was found many times. The CDR3 bases are TGTGCCAGCAACACGTTGACTAGCACAGATACGCAGTATTTT. Translating gives CASNTLTSTDTQYF. The chain joins TRBV6-1 to TRBJ2-3, with unresolved D. Trimming cost V 7 bases and J 0 bases, with 11 bases left between them. Germline lookup yields CDR1 MNHNS and CDR2 SASEGT. The CDR3 is 14 residues long.

This chain links TRBV9 with TRBJ2-7, with TRBD2 matching over 8 bases. V dropped 0 bases and J dropped 0; count of bases not matched to a gene: 5. This CDR3 has 16 residues. Germline values: CDR1 SGDLS, CDR2 YYNGEE. CDR3: CASSVGTSGPSYEQYF. The CDR3 nucleotides read TGTGCCAGCAGCGTAGGAACTAGCGGTCCCTCCTACGAGCAGTACTTC.

This clonotype appeared many times. V is TRBV28 and J is TRBJ1-1; 8 positions match TRBD1. Germline CDR1 MDHEN, CDR2 SYDVKM. This CDR3 has 15 amino acids. The ends lost 0 bases at V and 1 base at J; junction bases unmatched: 1. The CDR3 sequence is CASSLWGTGNTEAFF. The CDR3 nucleotides read TGTGCCAGCAGTTTATGGGGGACAGGGAACACTGAAGCTTTCTTT.

There are many counts of this clonotype. This chain connects TRBV20-1 to TRBJ1-1; D not resolved. The germline V and J ends were trimmed by 5 bases and 8 bases, with 12 bases remaining between them. This CDR3 has 11 residues. From germline, CDR1 is DFQATT and CDR2 SNEGSKA (reference sequence). The DNA of the CDR3 is TGCAGTGCTTCCTTCAAGACGGAAGCTTTCTTT. This encodes CSASFKTEAFF.

This clonotype was detected ten times or more. The rearrangement joins TRBV10-3 to TRBJ1-5; the match to TRBD1 covers 7 bases. This CDR3 has 16 amino acids. Germline V gene lookup returns CDR1 ENHRY and CDR2 SYGVKD. V lost 4 bases to trimming and J lost 0 bases; unmatched junction nucleotides: 6. The CDR3 DNA is TGTGCCATCAGTGCCAGGGGGAGGGATAGCAATCAGCCCCAGCATTTT. Translated: CAISARGRDSNQPQHF.

This chain connects TRBV18 to TRBJ2-2, with a possible D match to TRBD2 (5 bases). The V gene lost 7 bases and the J gene lost 4 bases, with 10 bases spanning the gap. The CDR3 runs 13 residues. Germline V gene data show CDR1 as KGHSH and CDR2 as LQKENI. CDR3 residues: CASYPGSTGELFF. The CDR3 DNA sequence: TGTGCCAGCTATCCGGGAAGCACCGGGGAGCTGTTTTTT.

The CDR3 loop is CASSLQGLAGGKRYEQYF. CDR3 DNA: TGTGCCAGCAGCTTACAAGGGCTAGCGGGAGGGAAAAGGTACGAGCAGTACTTC. V and J are TRBV7-9 and TRBJ2-7, with TRBD2 matching 12 bases. J was trimmed by 4 bases and V by 2 bases; bases with no gene match: 12. This CDR3 spans 18 amino acids. Germline loops: CDR1 SEHNR, CDR2 FQNEAQ (reference sequence).

This clonotype was seen a handful of times. V gene TRBV27 combines with J gene TRBJ1-1; D not resolved. The CDR3 is 15 residues long. V was clipped by 3 bases and J by 1 base, with 12 bases between them. Germline CDR1 MNHEY, CDR2 SMNVEV (reference sequence). CDR3 coding DNA: TGTGCCAGCAGTTTCGGACCTATGAGGAACACTGAAGCTTTCTTT. Translation gives CASSFGPMRNTEAFF.

This rearrangement joins TRBV28 to TRBJ2-7; 10 bases are shared with TRBD2. This CDR3 has 19 residues. After removal of 2 bases from V and 5 bases from J, the junction contained 18 bases not matched to a gene. CDR1 and CDR2 from the germline V gene are MDHEN and SYDVKM. The CDR3 sequence: CASSLVPPPQREGFDEQYF. The CDR3 region has the DNA TGTGCCAGCAGTTTAGTACCACCCCCCCAGCGGGAGGGCTTCGACGAGCAGTACTTC.